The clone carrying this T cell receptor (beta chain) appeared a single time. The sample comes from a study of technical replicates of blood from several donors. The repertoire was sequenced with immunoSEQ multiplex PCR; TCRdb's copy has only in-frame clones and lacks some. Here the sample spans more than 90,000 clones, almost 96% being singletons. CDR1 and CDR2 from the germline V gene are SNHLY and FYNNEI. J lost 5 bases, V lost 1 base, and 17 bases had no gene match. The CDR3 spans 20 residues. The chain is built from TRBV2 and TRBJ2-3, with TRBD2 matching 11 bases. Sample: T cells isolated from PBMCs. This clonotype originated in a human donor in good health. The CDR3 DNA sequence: TGTGCCAGCAGTGAAGTGGAGACAGGGTTACTAGCGGGAGTGGGAGATACGCAGTATTTT. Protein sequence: CASSEVETGLLAGVGDTQYF.